This T cell receptor beta chain was recorded in a study of T cell responses to AZD1222 COVID-19 vaccine. The CDR3 covers 12 residues. Germline CDR1 is MNHEY and CDR2 is SMNVEV (reference sequence). The germline V and J ends were trimmed by 10 bases and 6 bases, with 14 bases remaining between them. TCRdb's copy holds only in-frame clones and misses some; the assay was immunoSEQ multiplex PCR. The table shows some 91,000 clones, with more than 80% occurring only once. The chain is built from TRBV27 and TRBJ2-3; possibly TRBD1 or TRBD2 for D (5 bases each). The sample in question was peripheral blood, obtained on day 0 of AZD1222 vaccination. The clonotype comes from an adult in good health. The CDR3 sequence: CANRGGGDTQYF. The CDR3 bases are TGTGCCAACCGGGGCGGTGGGGATACGCAGTATTTT.